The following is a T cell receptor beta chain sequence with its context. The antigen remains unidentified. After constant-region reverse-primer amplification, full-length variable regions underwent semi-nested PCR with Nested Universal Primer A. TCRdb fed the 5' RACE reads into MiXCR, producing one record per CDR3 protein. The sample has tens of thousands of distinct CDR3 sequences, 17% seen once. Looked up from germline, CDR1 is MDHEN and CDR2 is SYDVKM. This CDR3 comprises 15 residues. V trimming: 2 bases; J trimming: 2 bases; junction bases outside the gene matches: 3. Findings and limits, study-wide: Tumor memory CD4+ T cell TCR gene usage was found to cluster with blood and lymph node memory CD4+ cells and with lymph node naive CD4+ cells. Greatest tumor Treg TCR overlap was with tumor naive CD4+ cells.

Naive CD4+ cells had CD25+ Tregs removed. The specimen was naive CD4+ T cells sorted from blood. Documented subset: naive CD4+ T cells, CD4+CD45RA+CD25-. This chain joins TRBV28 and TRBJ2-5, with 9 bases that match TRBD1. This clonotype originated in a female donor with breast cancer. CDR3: CASSLTGGGQETQYF. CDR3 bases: TGTGCCAGCAGTTTAACAGGGGGCGGTCAAGAGACCCAGTACTTC. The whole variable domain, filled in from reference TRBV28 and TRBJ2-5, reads DVKVTQSSRYLVKRTGEKVFLECVQDMDHENMFWYRQDPGLGLRLIYFSYDVKMKEKGDIPEGYSVSREKKERFSLILESASTNQTSMYLCASSLTGGGQETQYFGPGTRLLVL.